This TCR beta chain derives from a study of blood T cell repertoires in COVID-19. With V trimmed by 2 bases and J by 3 bases, 6 bases remained unmatched. The CDR3 loop spans 16 amino acids. CDR1 LGHDT and CDR2 YNNKEL come from the germline V gene (reference sequence). Produced via immunoSEQ multiplex PCR; TCRdb's table is partial and in-frame only. The sample carries over 90,000 clones, roughly 70% recorded once. V and J are TRBV3-1 (or the pseudogene TRBV3-2) and TRBJ2-7; 11 bases line up with TRBD2. The sequencing input was peripheral blood. The source is a man in his 70s with COVID-19, enrolled during active disease. CDR3 bases: TGTGCCAGCAGCCAATTCGCGACTAGCGGGAACTACGAGCAGTACTTC. This codes for CASSQFATSGNYEQYF.